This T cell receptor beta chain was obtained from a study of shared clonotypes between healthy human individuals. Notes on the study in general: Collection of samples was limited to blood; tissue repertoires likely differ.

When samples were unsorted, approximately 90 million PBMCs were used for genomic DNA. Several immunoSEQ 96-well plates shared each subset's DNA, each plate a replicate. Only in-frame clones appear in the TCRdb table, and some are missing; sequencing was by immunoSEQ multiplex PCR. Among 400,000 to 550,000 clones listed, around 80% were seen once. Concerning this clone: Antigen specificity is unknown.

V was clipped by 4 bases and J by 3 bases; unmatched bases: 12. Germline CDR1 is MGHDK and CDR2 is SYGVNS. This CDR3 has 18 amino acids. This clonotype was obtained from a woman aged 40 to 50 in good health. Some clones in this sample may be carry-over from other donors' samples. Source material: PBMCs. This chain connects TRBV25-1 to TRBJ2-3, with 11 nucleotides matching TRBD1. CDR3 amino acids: CASSAYSNGQGATDTQYF. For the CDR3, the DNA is TGTGCCAGCAGTGCTTACTCAAACGGACAGGGGGCTACAGATACGCAGTATTTT. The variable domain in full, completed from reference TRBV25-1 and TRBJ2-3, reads EADIYQTPRYLVIGTGKKITLECSQTMGHDKMYWYQQDPGMELHLIHYSYGVNSTEKGDLSSESTVSRIRTEHFPLTLESARPSHTSQYLCASSAYSNGQGATDTQYFGPGTRLTVL.